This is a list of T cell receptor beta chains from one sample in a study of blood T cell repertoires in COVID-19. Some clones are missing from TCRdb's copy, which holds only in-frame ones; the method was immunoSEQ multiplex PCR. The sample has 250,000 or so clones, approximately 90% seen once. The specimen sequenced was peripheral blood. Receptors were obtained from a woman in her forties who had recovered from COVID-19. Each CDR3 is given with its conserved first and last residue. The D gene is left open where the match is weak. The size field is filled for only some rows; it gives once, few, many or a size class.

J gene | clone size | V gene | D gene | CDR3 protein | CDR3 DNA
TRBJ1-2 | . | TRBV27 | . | CASSPGLIYGYTF | TGTGCCAGCAGTCCGGGACTGATCTATGGCTACACCTTC
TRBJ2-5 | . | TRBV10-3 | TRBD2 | CAISGGGSGSDQYF | TGTGCCATCAGTGGTGGGGGTAGCGGGAGCGACCAGTACTTC
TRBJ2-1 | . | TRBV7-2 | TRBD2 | CASSLAGVRSYNEQFF | TGTGCCAGCAGCTTGGCGGGGGTACGGTCCTACAATGAGCAGTTCTTC
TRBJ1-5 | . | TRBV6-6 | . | CASSTAGSLPHEPQHF | TGTGCCAGCAGTACCGCCGGTAGCTTGCCGCACGAGCCCCAGCATTTT
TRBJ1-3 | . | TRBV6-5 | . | CASSLGRGNTIYF | TGTGCCAGCAGTTTGGGCCGAGGAAACACCATATATTTT
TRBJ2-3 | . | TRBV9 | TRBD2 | CASSVMSAGGRADTQYF | TGTGCCAGCAGCGTAATGTCAGCGGGAGGGCGGGCAGATACGCAGTATTTT
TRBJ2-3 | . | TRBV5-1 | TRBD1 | CASSPGTGAASTQYF | TGCGCCAGCAGCCCGGGGACAGGGGCCGCTAGTACGCAGTATTTT
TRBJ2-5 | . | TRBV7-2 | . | CASSRSGGPAGETQYF | TGTGCCAGCAGCCGCTCCGGGGGGCCTGCAGGGGAGACCCAGTACTTC
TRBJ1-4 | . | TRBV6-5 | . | CASSPGFATNEKLFF | TGTGCCAGCAGCCCAGGGTTTGCAACTAATGAAAAACTGTTTTTT
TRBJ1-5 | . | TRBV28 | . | CASRPGAQPQHF | TGTGCCAGCAGGCCAGGGGCTCAGCCCCAGCATTTT
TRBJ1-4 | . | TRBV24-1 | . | CATSDPLGGNEKLFF | TGTGCCACCAGTGACCCCCTGGGGGGGAATGAAAAACTGTTTTTT
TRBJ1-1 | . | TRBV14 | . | CASSPTRSGTEAFF | TGTGCCAGCAGCCCAACACGATCGGGGACTGAAGCTTTCTTT
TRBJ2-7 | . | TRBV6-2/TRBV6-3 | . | CASSYPPNEQYF | TGTGCCAGCAGTTACCCCCCTAACGAGCAGTACTTC
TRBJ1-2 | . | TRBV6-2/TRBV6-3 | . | CASSSHRAFYGYTF | TGTGCCAGCAGTTCCCACAGGGCTTTCTATGGCTACACCTTC
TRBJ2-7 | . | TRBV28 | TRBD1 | CASNPPGQGPYEQYF | TGTGCCAGCAACCCCCCGGGACAGGGGCCCTACGAGCAGTACTTC
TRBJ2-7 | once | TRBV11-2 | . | CASSPRGGDSYEQYF | TGTGCCAGCAGCCCCCGAGGCGGGGATAGCTACGAGCAGTACTTC
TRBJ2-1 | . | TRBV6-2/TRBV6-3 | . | CASSYSGRPSGIEQFF | TGTGCCAGCAGTTACTCCGGCCGTCCCAGCGGCATTGAGCAGTTCTTC
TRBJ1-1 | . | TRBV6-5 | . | CASSYQNTNRVEAFF | TGTGCCAGCAGTTACCAAAATACAAACAGGGTCGAAGCTTTCTTT
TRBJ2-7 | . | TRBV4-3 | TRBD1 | CASSRTGGSSYEQYF | TGCGCCAGCAGCCGCACAGGGGGTAGCTCCTACGAGCAGTACTTC
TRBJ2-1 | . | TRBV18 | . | CASSPRGTNNEQFF | TGTGCCAGCTCACCGCGGGGGACAAACAATGAGCAGTTCTTC
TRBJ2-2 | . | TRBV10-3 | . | CAITSVNTGELFF | TGTGCCATCACTAGCGTAAACACCGGGGAGCTGTTTTTT
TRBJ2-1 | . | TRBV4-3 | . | CASSPSGTLNEQFF | TGCGCCAGCAGCCCCTCCGGGACTCTGAATGAGCAGTTCTTC